This T cell receptor beta chain was identified during a study of type 1 regulatory T cells. Study summary: T-allo10 is an in vitro-generated, Tr1-enriched CD4 T cell product specific for alloantigen.

Each CDR3 protein gets one entry after TCRdb re-called the reads with MiXCR. The sample yields some 100,000 distinct CDR3 sequences, roughly 28% seen once. The CDR3 spans 20 residues. The V end lost 3 bases, the J end lost 0 bases, and 24 bases lay between the germline ends. CDR1 is LNHNV and CDR2 is YYDKDF in the germline V gene (reference sequence). V and J are TRBV15 and TRBJ2-1; tentatively, D is TRBD2 (5 bases). This clonotype was sampled from a human donor in good health. Sequenced material: CD4+ T cells, either the whole sample or a sorted fraction (not recorded which). The DNA for the CDR3 is TGTGCCACCAGCAGGACCGCACCATCGCTAGGGAGCGGCTCCTACAATGAGCAGTTCTTC. Amino acids: CATSRTAPSLGSGSYNEQFF. The whole variable domain, filled in from reference TRBV15 and TRBJ2-1, reads DAMVIQNPRYQVTQFGKPVTLSCSQTLNHNVMYWYQQKSSQAPKLLFHYYDKDFNNEADTPDNFQSRRPNTSFCFLDIRSPGLGDTAMYLCATSRTAPSLGSGSYNEQFFGPGTRLTVL.